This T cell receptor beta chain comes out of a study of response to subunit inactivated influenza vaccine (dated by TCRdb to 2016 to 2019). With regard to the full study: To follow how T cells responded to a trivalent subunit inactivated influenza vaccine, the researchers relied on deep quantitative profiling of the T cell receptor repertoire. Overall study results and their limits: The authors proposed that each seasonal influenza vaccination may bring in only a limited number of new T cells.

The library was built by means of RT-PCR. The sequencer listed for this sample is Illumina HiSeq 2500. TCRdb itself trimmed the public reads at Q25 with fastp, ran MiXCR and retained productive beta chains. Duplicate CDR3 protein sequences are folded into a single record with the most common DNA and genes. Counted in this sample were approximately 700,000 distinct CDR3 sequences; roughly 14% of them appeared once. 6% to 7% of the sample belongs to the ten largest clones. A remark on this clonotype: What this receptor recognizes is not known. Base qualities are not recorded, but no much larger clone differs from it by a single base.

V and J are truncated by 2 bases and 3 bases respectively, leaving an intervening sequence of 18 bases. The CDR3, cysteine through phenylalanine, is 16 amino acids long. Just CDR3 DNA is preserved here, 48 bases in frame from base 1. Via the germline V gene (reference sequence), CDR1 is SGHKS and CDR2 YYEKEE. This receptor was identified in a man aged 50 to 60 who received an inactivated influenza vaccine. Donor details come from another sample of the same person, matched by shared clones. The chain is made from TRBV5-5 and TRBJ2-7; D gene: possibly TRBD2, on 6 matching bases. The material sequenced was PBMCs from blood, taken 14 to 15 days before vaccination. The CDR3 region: CASSLMGLRALYEQYF. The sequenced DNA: TGTGCCAGCAGCTTAATGGGACTCAGGGCCCTCTACGAGCAGTACTTC.